This is a list of T cell receptor beta chains from one sample in a study of CD8+CD57+ T cells in acquired aplastic anemia. TCRdb reprocessed the reads with MiXCR, giving one entry per CDR3 protein. The data show 100,000 to 150,000 distinct CDR3 sequences, around 48% seen once. Sequencing was done on a sample of sorted CD4+, CD8+, or CD8+CD57+ T cells (not recorded which) from PBMCs. The receptor source for this set is a human donor in good health, serving as a control. CDR3s include the opening cysteine and the closing phenylalanine or tryptophan. Fields, in order: D gene, J gene, V gene, clone size, CDR3 protein, CDR3 DNA. A D gene is named only where the DNA matches it firmly. Expanded clones are given a class, and other clones once, few, many or no size at all.

-	TRBJ2-3	TRBV2	once	CASSPRGDTQYF	TGTGCCAGCAGCCCCCGAGGAGATACGCAGTATTTT
-	TRBJ1-5	TRBV12-3/TRBV12-4	many	CASSFRIGVRGNQPQHF	TGTGCCAGCAGTTTTCGAATCGGGGTCCGTGGAAATCAGCCCCAGCATTTT
-	TRBJ2-7	TRBV24-1	-	CATSGNSYEQYF	TGTGCCACCAGTGGGAACTCCTACGAGCAGTACTTC
TRBD1	TRBJ1-6	TRBV7-2	many	CASSSTGRGNSPLHF	TGTGCCAGCAGCTCGACAGGGCGGGGGAATTCACCCCTCCACTTT
-	TRBJ1-5	TRBV6-2/TRBV6-3	many	CASRGYRADQPQHF	TGTGCCAGCAGAGGATACAGGGCAGATCAGCCCCAGCATTTT
TRBD1	TRBJ1-1	TRBV2	-	CASSVLQGQGARTEAFF	TGTGCCAGCAGTGTACTCCAGGGACAGGGGGCTAGGACTGAAGCTTTCTTT
-	TRBJ2-5	TRBV25-1	-	CASSLISGQETQYF	TGTGCCAGCAGTTTAATTTCTGGGCAAGAGACCCAGTACTTC
-	TRBJ1-1	TRBV11-3	many	CASSLSNRLDTEAFF	TGTGCCAGCAGCCTCAGCAACAGGTTGGACACTGAAGCTTTCTTT
-	TRBJ2-7	TRBV5-1	many	CASSLDGDYEQYF	TGCGCCAGCAGCTTGGATGGGGACTACGAGCAGTACTTC
TRBD1	TRBJ2-1	TRBV11-2	-	CASSLVDRDDEQFF	TGTGCCAGCAGCTTAGTGGACAGGGACGATGAGCAGTTCTTT
-	TRBJ2-3	TRBV7-9	many	CASSPPQGTQYF	TGTGCCAGCAGCCCACCCCAAGGTACGCAGTATTTT
TRBD2	TRBJ2-3	TRBV7-7	many	CASSTGTSGGLQYF	TGTGCCAGCAGCACCGGGACTAGCGGGGGACTGCAGTATTTT
-	TRBJ1-5	TRBV18	few	CASSPYDLLTDQPQHF	TGTGCCAGCTCACCCTACGACCTCCTCACAGATCAGCCCCAGCATTTT
-	TRBJ2-1	TRBV24-1	-	CATSDFLSDEQFF	TGTGCCACCAGTGATTTCTTGTCCGATGAGCAGTTCTTC
TRBD1	TRBJ1-4	TRBV7-9	many	CASSLGQGGDQKLFF	TGTGCCAGCAGCTTAGGACAGGGAGGGGATCAAAAACTGTTTTTT
-	TRBJ2-2	TRBV5-1	many	CASSVEGVAGELFF	TGCGCCAGCAGCGTGGAAGGGGTGGCCGGGGAGCTGTTTTTT
-	TRBJ2-7	TRBV7-8	few	CASSLLNPRAYEQYF	TGTGCCAGCAGCTTATTAAACCCGAGGGCCTACGAGCAGTACTTC
TRBD1	TRBJ1-2	TRBV7-3	-	CASSTTGGEVGYTF	TGTGCCAGCAGCACGACAGGGGGCGAGGTTGGCTACACCTTC
-	TRBJ1-6	TRBV7-2	-	CASSLGEYSPLHF	TGTGCCAGCAGTTTAGGCGAGTATTCACCCCTCCACTTT
-	TRBJ1-4	TRBV7-2	many	CASSLGLNQGELFF	TGTGCCAGCAGCTTAGGTTTGAATCAGGGAGAACTGTTTTTT
-	TRBJ2-7	TRBV19	many	CASSSTDLSYEQYF	TGTGCCAGTAGTTCGACAGACCTCTCCTACGAGCAGTACTTC
TRBD2	TRBJ2-1	TRBV15	-	CAMSGGPQEQFF	TGTGCCATGAGCGGGGGCCCCCAAGAGCAGTTCTTC
-	TRBJ1-3	TRBV7-2	many	CASSFSGTPGNTIYF	TGTGCCAGCAGCTTTTCGGGAACGCCCGGAAACACCATATATTTT
TRBD2	TRBJ2-3	TRBV24-1	-	CATASTSGGTDTQYF	TGTGCCACCGCGTCGACTAGCGGGGGGACAGATACGCAGTATTTT
TRBD1	TRBJ2-7	TRBV19	-	CASGVGTGGTEQYF	TGTGCCAGTGGGGTTGGGACAGGGGGTACGGAGCAGTACTTC
-	TRBJ2-7	TRBV19	-	CASSTTANFYEQYF	TGTGCCAGTAGTACGACAGCAAACTTCTACGAGCAGTACTTC
TRBD1	TRBJ1-2	TRBV20-1	many	CSASRGLEGYTF	TGCAGTGCTAGCAGGGGGCTTGAGGGCTACACCTTC
-	TRBJ2-1	TRBV20-1	many	CSASVGRSSYNEQFF	TGCAGTGCTAGTGTCGGCCGGAGCTCCTACAATGAGCAGTTCTTC
-	TRBJ2-5	TRBV20-1	many	CSARGQSIQETQYF	TGCAGTGCTAGAGGACAGTCGATCCAAGAGACCCAGTACTTC
-	TRBJ1-4	TRBV2	many	CASSAGDVNEKLFF	TGTGCCAGCAGCGCAGGGGACGTCAATGAAAAACTGTTTTTT
-	TRBJ1-2	TRBV29-1	-	CSVEAGGNYGYTF	TGCAGCGTTGAAGCCGGCGGCAACTATGGCTACACCTTC
-	TRBJ2-3	TRBV5-6	many	CASKKEGTDTQYF	TGTGCCAGTAAAAAGGAGGGCACAGATACGCAGTATTTT
-	TRBJ2-3	TRBV2	-	CASAGTATIDTQYF	TGTGCCAGCGCCGGGACCGCCACTATCGATACGCAGTATTTT
TRBD2	TRBJ2-3	TRBV7-3	many	CASSDSVGGGVTDTQYF	TGTGCCAGCAGCGACTCTGTTGGGGGGGGGGTGACAGATACGCAGTATTTT
TRBD1	TRBJ1-6	TRBV15	-	CATGQGDNSPLHF	TGTGCCACCGGACAGGGGGATAATTCACCCCTCCACTTT
TRBD1	TRBJ1-1	TRBV2	few	CASRVDRAGREAFF	TGTGCCAGCAGGGTCGACAGGGCGGGACGTGAAGCTTTCTTT
-	TRBJ1-2	TRBV12-3/TRBV12-4	many	CASSFKGGADVVRSDGYTF	TGTGCCAGCAGTTTTAAGGGAGGGGCGGATGTGGTACGGTCGGATGGCTACACCTTC
-	TRBJ2-7	TRBV15	-	CATSRATATHRSYEQYF	TGTGCCACCAGCAGAGCGACAGCTACACATAGGTCCTACGAGCAGTACTTC